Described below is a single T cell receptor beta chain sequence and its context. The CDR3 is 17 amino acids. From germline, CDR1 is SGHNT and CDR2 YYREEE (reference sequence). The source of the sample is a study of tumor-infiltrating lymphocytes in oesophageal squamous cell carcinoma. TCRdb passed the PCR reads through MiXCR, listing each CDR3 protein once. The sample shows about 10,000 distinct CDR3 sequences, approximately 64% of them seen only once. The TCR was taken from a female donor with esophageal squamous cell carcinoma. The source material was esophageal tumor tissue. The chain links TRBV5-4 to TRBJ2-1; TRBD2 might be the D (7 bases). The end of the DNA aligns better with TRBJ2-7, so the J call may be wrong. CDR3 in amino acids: CASSLVGGGANTDTQYF. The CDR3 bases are TGTGCCAGCAGCTTGGTAGGCGGGGGCGCGAACACAGATACGCAGTACTTC.